One sample yielded the 17 T cell receptor beta chains listed below, sequenced in a study of blood T cells in healthy people across ages. It was with a sample-barcoded 5' primer and a J-beta primer mix that a second PCR of roughly 7 to 12 cycles was run. TCRdb recomputed calls from the 5' RACE reads with MiXCR, one row per CDR3 protein. The data show over 950,000 distinct CDR3 sequences, roughly 51% seen once. The source material was blood. These receptors were taken from a woman aged 60-75 years in good health.

Turning to this clonotype: This clone may be a read error of a much larger clone one base away. V gene TRBV10-3 combines with J gene TRBJ2-5, with D perhaps matching TRBD1 (5 bases). The CDR3 runs to 15 residues. Trimming took off 6 bases at V and 2 bases at J, with 16 bases between the two ends. The V gene's germline CDR1 is ENHRY and CDR2 SYGVKD. CDR3 in amino acids: CAIRKGREIQETQYF. The CDR3 coding sequence is TGTGCCATCAGGAAGGGCAGGGAAATACAAGAGACCCAGTACTTC.

CDR3 region: CASSPQGKNEKLFF. The CDR3 bases are TGTGCCAGCAGCCCGCAGGGGAAGAATGAAAAACTGTTTTTT. This chain links TRBV7-9 with TRBJ1-4, with a tentative D call TRBD1 (6 bases). CDR1 SEHNR and CDR2 FQNEAQ come from the germline V gene (reference sequence). The CDR3 consists of 14 residues. V was cut by 5 bases and J by 5 bases, with 12 bases left in between.

The chain carries TRBV20-1 and TRBJ2-7; the D is unclear. The CDR3 sequence is 12 residues long. Germline lookup yields CDR1 DFQATT and CDR2 SNEGSKA (reference sequence). Between the trimmed V and J ends, which lost 6 bases and 2 bases, there was a span of 11 bases. CDR3 coding DNA: TGCAGTGCACTGACACCCACCTACGAGCAGTACTTC. This gives the protein CSALTPTYEQYF.

This clonotype has only a few counts. This chain's CDR3 is CASSQVWSNEQFF. The DNA of the CDR3 is TGCGCCAGCAGCCAAGTTTGGAGCAATGAGCAGTTCTTC. The chain uses TRBV4-1 and TRBJ2-1, with D unclear. This CDR3 spans 13 amino acids. Deletions cut 1 base from V and 6 bases from J, with 7 bases between. The germline CDR1 and CDR2 sequences are MGHRA and YSYEKL.

The chain combines TRBV4-1 with TRBJ2-2; D gene unclear. CDR3 length: 14 residues. Looked up from germline, CDR1 is MGHRA and CDR2 is YSYEKL. Trimming cost V 0 bases and J 6 bases, with 8 bases left between them. CDR3 sequence: CASSQDQGAGELFF. In DNA, the CDR3 is TGCGCCAGCAGCCAAGATCAAGGCGCCGGGGAGCTGTTTTTT.

The gene calls are TRBV7-3 and TRBJ2-7; a possible D gene is TRBD1 (6 bases). Between the trimmed V and J ends, which lost 5 bases and 3 bases, there was a span of 11 bases. The V gene's germline CDR1 is SGHTA and CDR2 FQGTGA. The CDR3 extends over 13 amino acids. CDR3 nucleotides: TGTGCCAGCAGCGTGACAGGCCGCTACGAGCAGTACTTC. Amino acid sequence: CASSVTGRYEQYF.

This clonotype was recorded a few times. This sequence joins TRBV4-1 and TRBJ2-7; 10 positions agree with TRBD2. The germline CDR1 and CDR2 sequences are MGHRA and YSYEKL. This CDR3 is built from 16 residues. J lost 3 bases, V lost 4 bases, and 9 bases had no gene match. The CDR3 reads CASSLSSGRKGYEQYF. CDR3 in DNA: TGCGCCAGCAGCCTATCTAGCGGGAGAAAGGGCTACGAGCAGTACTTC.

The CDR3 nucleotides are TGTGCCAGCAGTCTCAATACCGGGACAGTTGAAAAACTGTTTTTT. Translation: CASSLNTGTVEKLFF. The chain is built from TRBV28 and TRBJ1-4; TRBD1 aligns across 7 bases. V was pared by 5 bases and J by 7 bases, with 10 bases of the junction left unmatched. The CDR3 covers 15 residues. Germline CDR1 and CDR2: MDHEN and SYDVKM.

V usage is TRBV4-1 and J usage is TRBJ2-4; tentatively, D is TRBD1 (7 bases). CDR1 is MGHRA, CDR2 YSYEKL, per germline. The CDR3 sequence is 16 residues long. V lost 4 bases and J lost 0, with 13 bases in between. The CDR3 nucleotides are TGCGCCAGCAGCCCGGGGGACAGTCTAGCCAAAAACATTCAGTACTTC. It is translated as CASSPGDSLAKNIQYF.

V and J are TRBV20-1 and TRBJ2-7, with 9 bases lining up with TRBD2. The CDR3 contains 14 residues. CDR1 is DFQATT, CDR2 SNEGSKA, per germline (reference sequence). The ends lost 6 bases at V and 1 base at J; junction bases unmatched: 7. The CDR3 DNA is TGCAGTGCCCGCGGGGGGGGGAGGTCCTACGAGCAGTACTTC. This sequence encodes CSARGGGRSYEQYF.

This clonotype was seen a handful of times. The chain links TRBV27 to TRBJ2-7; unclear D gene. Germline V gives CDR1 MNHEY, CDR2 SMNVEV (reference sequence). Trimming took off 3 bases at V and 5 bases at J, with 14 bases between the two ends. This CDR3 region has 14 residues. CDR3 sequence: CASSFGAGVNEQYF. The CDR3 region has the DNA TGTGCCAGCAGTTTTGGAGCTGGCGTGAACGAGCAGTACTTC.

J is TRBJ2-7 and V is TRBV27; 8 bases agree with TRBD2. This CDR3 has 15 residues. The junction had 11 bases not matched to a gene; V was cut back by 5 bases and J by 5 bases. The germline V gene has CDR1 MNHEY and CDR2 SMNVEV (reference sequence). CDR3 sequence reads: CASSLLPAGAHEQYF. Written as DNA, the CDR3 is TGTGCCAGCAGTCTCCTTCCAGCGGGAGCCCACGAGCAGTACTTC.

The chain links TRBV20-1 to TRBJ2-7; possible D gene TRBD1, 5 bases. TRBJ2-5 explains the end of the DNA better; the J call may be wrong. The CDR3 extends over 13 amino acids. Germline V gene lookup returns CDR1 DFQATT and CDR2 SNEGSKA (reference sequence). CDR3 DNA: TGCAGTGCTAGAGACCTGACAGTAGAGACCCAGTACTTC. Its translation is CSARDLTVETQYF.

The chain couples TRBV12-3 or TRBV12-4 to TRBJ2-3; 11 bases align to TRBD2. The V segment lost 6 bases and the J segment 3 bases; nucleotides outside the gene matches: 2. The CDR3 is 14 residues long. CDR3 DNA: TGTGCCAGCAGGACTAGCGGGAAGACAGATACGCAGTATTTT. Translated, it gives CASRTSGKTDTQYF.

This clonotype was seen only once. The chain employs TRBV28 and TRBJ2-7; D is unclear. The CDR3 length is 12 residues. CDR1 is MDHEN, CDR2 SYDVKM, per germline. The germline V and J ends were trimmed by 5 bases and 4 bases, with 9 bases remaining between them. CDR3 region: CASSRRVYEQYF. In nucleotides, the CDR3 is TGTGCCAGCAGTAGACGTGTTTACGAGCAGTACTTC.

The rearrangement uses TRBV27 and TRBJ2-3, with 7 bases that match TRBD1. The junction had 15 bases not matched to a gene; V was cut back by 8 bases and J by 4 bases. Germline CDR1 MNHEY, CDR2 SMNVEV (reference sequence). The CDR3 has 16 residues. CDR3 sequence: CASRSIDRDDSDTQYF. Here the CDR3 DNA reads TGTGCCAGCCGTTCTATAGACAGGGACGACTCAGATACGCAGTATTTT.

This chain links TRBV6-6 with TRBJ2-7, with D perhaps given as TRBD1 or TRBD2 (7 bases each). Germline V gives CDR1 MNHNY, CDR2 SVGAGI (reference sequence). Trimming pared 4 bases from V and 5 bases from J, leaving 12 bases between. The CDR3 loop spans 13 amino acids. The CDR3 spells CASSSGGADEQYF. As DNA, the CDR3 is TGTGCCAGCAGTTCAGGGGGGGCTGACGAGCAGTACTTC.